This TCR beta chain appears in the sequencing data of a study of monozygotic twins with inflammatory bowel disease. The CDR3 length is 14 residues. Germline values: CDR1 SGDLS, CDR2 YYNGEE. TCRdb reanalyzed the 5' RACE reads and collapses them to one entry per CDR3 protein, without DNA. The sample table includes some 300,000 distinct CDR3 sequences. Sequencing was performed on blood. The chain has TRBV9 and TRBJ2-4. This receptor was identified in a human donor with ulcerative colitis or Crohn's disease, or a healthy co-twin of an affected twin (not recorded which). This CDR3 is CASSVDTGRGIQYF.